The 5 T cell receptor beta chains reported below all come from one sample, sequenced in a study of OX40 agonist ivuxolimab in advanced cancers. Using immunoSEQ multiplex PCR, the repertoire was profiled, and TCRdb retains in-frame clones only, with some absent. This sample has roughly 70,000 clones, with more than 75% found just once. The sample consisted of CD4+ or CD8+ T cells sorted from blood, taken in a trial of the OX40 agonist ivuxolimab. The origin of the receptors is an adult with an advanced solid tumor such as melanoma, head and neck, liver or kidney cancer.

The chain employs TRBV9 and TRBJ1-5, with D perhaps matching TRBD1 (5 bases). The CDR3 runs to 14 residues. Germline V lookup: CDR1 SGDLS, CDR2 YYNGEE. V was clipped by 0 bases and J by 9 bases, with 13 bases between them. CDR3 protein: CASSVGSAQGPQHF. As DNA, the CDR3 is TGTGCCAGCAGCGTAGGATCAGCCCAGGGGCCCCAGCATTTT. The full variable domain, rest sourced from reference TRBV9 and TRBJ1-5, is DSGVTQTPKHLITATGQRVTLRCSPRSGDLSVYWYQQSLDQGLQFLIQYYNGEERAKGNILERFSAQQFPDLHSELNLSSLELGDSALYFCASSVGSAQGPQHFGDGTRLSIL.

The rearrangement uses TRBV6-6 and TRBJ2-3; TRBD1 agrees at 12 bases. From germline, CDR1 is MNHNY and CDR2 SVGAGI (reference sequence). Trimming took 6 bases from V and 5 from J; bases not matched to a gene: 9. The CDR3 totals 16 residues. The CDR3 spells CASSPGTGGSGDTQYF. The CDR3 region has the DNA TGTGCCAGCAGCCCCGGGACAGGGGGCTCCGGAGATACGCAGTATTTT.

The chain has TRBV6-5 and TRBJ1-1; 7 nucleotides match TRBD1. Germline CDR1 MNHEY, CDR2 SVGAGI. Unmatched junction bases numbered 5, after V lost 6 bases and J lost 7 bases. The CDR3 has 12 amino acids. Written as DNA, the CDR3 is TGTGCCAGCAGAGGGACAGTCCGTGAAGCTTTCTTT. The encoded protein is CASRGTVREAFF.

This chain connects TRBV15 to TRBJ2-1, with D perhaps matching TRBD2 (7 bases). Germline-derived CDR1 and CDR2 are LNHNV and YYDKDF (reference sequence). This CDR3 region has 13 residues. V lost 9 bases and J 8 bases, leaving 17 bases between the germline ends. CDR3 amino acids: CATAGGAKDEQFF. The DNA for the CDR3 is TGTGCCACGGCTGGGGGGGCTAAGGATGAGCAGTTCTTC.

The chain has TRBV6-5 and TRBJ2-3; 8 nucleotides align to TRBD2. The V and J ends lost 11 bases and 0 bases, in that order; junction bases with no gene match: 10. The germline gives CDR1 MNHEY, CDR2 SVGAGI. This CDR3 is 15 amino acids long. CDR3 in DNA: TGTGCCTCGGGAGGGGGGGGCCTGAGCACAGATACGCAGTATTTT. As protein: CASGGGGLSTDTQYF.